This T cell receptor (beta chain) was sequenced in a study of blood T cell repertoires in COVID-19 (dated by TCRdb to 2020 to 2021). Background on the whole study: The collaborator samples originated in the United States, Italy and Spain and spanned the acute and convalescent phases of COVID-19. The prospective study material was composed of cDNA or gDNA derived from T cells, B-cell-depleted T cells, or PBMCs. Deeply sampled blood TCRbeta repertoires from subjects exposed to, actively infected with, or recovered from COVID-19 were included in the dataset. A freely available public database, intended as a resource for researchers studying the immune response to SARS-CoV-2, is where the repertoires were released. The samples were drawn from the first 160 participants of the ongoing ImmuneRACE study and from roughly 1,300 subjects provided by 6 global collaborators. Nearly every sample came with metadata listing a de-identified subject ID, COVID-19 status, age in years and sex. Where available, HLA class I and class II types were taken from metadata supplied by the sample provider and were not determined by assay-based typing. Overall study outcomes, separate from this receptor: How much clinical and demographic metadata was included differed by source and by participant, and the metadata was provided uncurated.

The trim is 5 bases for V and 4 bases for J, with a gap of 15 bases between the germline ends. In the germline V gene (reference sequence), CDR1 corresponds to MNHNY and CDR2 to SVGAGI. The CDR3 starts with the cysteine, ends with the phenylalanine, and has 16 residues. Kept here is only the CDR3 DNA, which spans 48 bases and is read in frame from base 1. The collaborating institutions used their own protocols to collect whole blood in K2EDTA tubes. For TCRbeta analysis, collaborators shipped samples in one of three forms: frozen whole blood, isolated PBMCs, or DNA extracted from either of those sample types. This clone was observed a handful of times. There is no known antigen for this receptor. It has no much larger one-base neighbor in the sample; base qualities were not kept. The immunoSEQ Assay, a bias-controlled multiplex PCR, was used to amplify TCRbeta CDR3 regions from genomic DNA. As for how the authors treated the data: The number of nucleated cells in each sample was estimated by amplification of reference gene primers within the assay. Sequence reads were collapsed and filtered to measure the absolute abundance of every unique TCRbeta CDR3 rearrangement. For each sample, productive Simpson clonality was calculated as the square root of Simpson's diversity index over productive rearrangements. TCRdb provides this immuneACCESS table in a form limited to in-frame rearrangements. Some clones are lacking; in checked studies, under half of them reflect an unresolved V gene, and why the rest are absent is not known. V, J and clone size derive from that table, while D and trimming were established from the DNA sequence. The sample profile shows 65,000 to 85,000 clones; about four fifths of them were found once. The top ten clonotypes cover 5.4% of the sample.

The receptor's source is a woman over 75 with active or convalescent COVID-19. The chain links TRBV6-6 with TRBJ2-6; the D gene is possibly TRBD2, with 6 bases matching. Source material: peripheral blood. In nucleotides, the sequence is TGTGCCAGCAGTCCCTGGGGCGCGGGAGGGGCCAACGTCCTGACTTTC. This sequence encodes CASSPWGAGGANVLTF.